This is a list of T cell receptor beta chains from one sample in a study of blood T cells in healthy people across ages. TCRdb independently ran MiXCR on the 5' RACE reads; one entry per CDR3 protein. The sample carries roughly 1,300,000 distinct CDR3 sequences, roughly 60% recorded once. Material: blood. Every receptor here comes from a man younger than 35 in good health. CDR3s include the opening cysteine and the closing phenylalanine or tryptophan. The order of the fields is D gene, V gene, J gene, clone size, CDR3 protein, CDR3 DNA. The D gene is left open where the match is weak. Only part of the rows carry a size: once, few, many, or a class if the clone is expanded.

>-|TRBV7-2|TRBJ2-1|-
CASSSGASRGNEQFF
TGTGCCAGCAGCTCGGGGGCTAGCCGGGGGAATGAGCAGTTCTTC
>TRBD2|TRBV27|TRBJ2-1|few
CASSPPTSGSGNEQFF
TGTGCCAGCAGTCCCCCCACTAGCGGGAGCGGCAATGAGCAGTTCTTC
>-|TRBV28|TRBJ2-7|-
CASSEAQVRSYEQYF
TGTGCCAGCAGTGAAGCGCAGGTCAGGTCCTACGAGCAGTACTTC
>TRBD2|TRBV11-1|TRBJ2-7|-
CASSFYAGGDEQYF
TGTGCCAGCAGCTTTTACGCGGGGGGCGATGAGCAGTACTTC
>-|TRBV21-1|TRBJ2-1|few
CASSKRINEQFF
TGTGCCAGCAGCAAAAGGATAAATGAGCAGTTCTTC
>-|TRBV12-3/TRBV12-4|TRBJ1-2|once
CASSLGDRWGYTF
TGTGCCAGCAGTTTAGGGGACCGCTGGGGCTACACCTTC
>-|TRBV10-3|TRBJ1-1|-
CAISARVNTEAFF
TGTGCCATCAGTGCCAGGGTGAACACTGAAGCTTTCTTT
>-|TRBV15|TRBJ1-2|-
CATSRDSGTYGYTF
TGTGCCACCAGCAGAGATAGTGGGACATACGGCTACACCTTC
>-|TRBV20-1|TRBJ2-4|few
CSARPRAGGVQYF
TGCAGTGCTAGACCCCGGGCAGGGGGGGTGCAGTACTTC
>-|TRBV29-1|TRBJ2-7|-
CSVEIRGRSYEQYF
TGCAGCGTTGAAATAAGGGGAAGGTCCTACGAGCAGTACTTC